Following are 28 T cell receptor beta chains from one sample sequenced in a study of blood T cells in healthy people across ages. It was with a sample-barcoded 5' primer and a J-beta primer mix that a second PCR of roughly 6 to 12 cycles was run. TCRdb re-called the 5' RACE reads through MiXCR, storing one row per CDR3 protein. The data contain hundreds of thousands of distinct CDR3 sequences, roughly 60% of them singletons. Sequenced sample: blood. Every receptor here comes from a man aged 25-45 years in good health.

The rearrangement joins TRBV4-2 to TRBJ1-1; no firm D call. Germline CDR1 LGHNA, CDR2 YNFKEQ. This CDR3 spans 15 amino acids. V was clipped by 1 base and J by 4 bases, with 13 bases between them. CDR3 bases: TGTGCCAGCAGCCAAGTTGGCCGGTCCGGCACTGAAGCTTTCTTT. It translates to CASSQVGRSGTEAFF.

This clonotype was recorded a few times. This sequence joins TRBV18 and TRBJ1-2; 8 bases agree with TRBD1. Losses at the gene ends were 0 bases for V and 8 bases for J; bases not matched to a gene: 14. The CDR3 totals 17 residues. CDR1 and CDR2 from the germline V gene are KGHSH and LQKENI. CDR3 protein: CASSPPPLGQGARGYTF. CDR3 in DNA: TGTGCCAGCTCACCACCACCCCTGGGGCAGGGGGCAAGGGGCTACACCTTC. Full variable domain (missing parts from reference TRBV18 and TRBJ1-2): NAGVMQNPRHLVRRRGQEARLRCSPMKGHSHVYWYRQLPEEGLKFMVYLQKENIIDESGMPKERFSAEFPKEGPSILRIQQVVRGDSAAYFCASSPPPLGQGARGYTFGSGTRLTVV.

The chain employs TRBV7-2 and TRBJ2-3; either TRBD1 or TRBD2 may supply D (5 bases each). The V end lost 2 bases, the J end lost 0 bases, and 9 bases lay between the germline ends. Germline lookup yields CDR1 SGHTA and CDR2 FQGNSA. The CDR3 spans 15 residues. CDR3 loop: CASSLTGPSTDTQYF. CDR3 DNA: TGTGCCAGCAGCTTAACGGGACCAAGCACAGATACGCAGTATTTT.

The genes are TRBV10-3 and TRBJ1-2, with 7 bases aligning to TRBD1. With 2 bases clipped from V and 5 bases from J, the junction kept 11 bases outside the gene matches. CDR1 is ENHRY and CDR2 is SYGVKD in the germline V gene. The CDR3 covers 16 residues. CDR3 sequence: CAISETLQTGKYGYTF. As DNA, the CDR3 is TGTGCCATCAGTGAGACCCTCCAGACAGGGAAGTATGGCTACACCTTC.

The rearrangement joins TRBV29-1 to TRBJ2-4; 15 positions agree with TRBD2. Losses at the gene ends were 6 bases for V and 0 bases for J; bases not matched to a gene: 6. The germline V gene has CDR1 SQVTM and CDR2 ANQGSEA. The CDR3 covers 17 residues. CDR3 sequence reads: CSVLGLAGGIAKNIQYF. CDR3 coding DNA: TGCAGCGTCCTAGGACTAGCGGGAGGGATAGCCAAAAACATTCAGTACTTC.

This clonotype appeared a few times. This chain connects TRBV20-1 to TRBJ2-7; TRBD2 is a possible D gene (6 bases). V dropped 2 bases and J dropped 3 bases, with 14 bases sitting between them. CDR1 is DFQATT, CDR2 SNEGSKA, per germline (reference sequence). The CDR3 is 14 residues long. Here the CDR3 reads CSARTRRGLYEQYF. The DNA for the CDR3 is TGCAGTGCTAGAACCAGGCGGGGACTCTACGAGCAGTACTTC.

The chain joins TRBV7-9 to TRBJ2-1; D uncertain. The CDR3 has 14 residues. Between the trimmed V and J ends, which lost 4 bases and 5 bases, there was a span of 12 bases. The germline V gene encodes CDR1 SEHNR and CDR2 FQNEAQ (reference sequence). The CDR3 sequence: CASSSTYLNNEQFF. The CDR3 DNA follows: TGTGCCAGCAGCTCAACCTATCTAAACAATGAGCAGTTCTTC.

This sequence joins TRBV27 and TRBJ2-7, with no clear D. Germline V gives CDR1 MNHEY, CDR2 SMNVEV (reference sequence). There are 9 residues in the CDR3. V was clipped by 8 bases and J by 4 bases, with 3 bases between them. CDR3 nucleotides: TGTGCCAGCCTTTACGAGCAGTACTTC. It yields the protein CASLYEQYF.

This chain joins TRBV6-2 or TRBV6-3 and TRBJ1-5; 9 positions match TRBD1. V gave up 6 bases and J gave up 7 bases; unmatched junction bases: 7. Germline V gives CDR1 MNHEY, CDR2 SVGEGT. The CDR3 totals 14 residues. The CDR3 spells CASSNRDREQPQHF. DNA of the CDR3: TGTGCCAGCAGCAATCGGGACAGGGAACAGCCCCAGCATTTT.

This clonotype was counted many times. The V and J genes are TRBV29-1 and TRBJ2-5, with D perhaps TRBD2 (5 bases). CDR1 SQVTM and CDR2 ANQGSEA come from the germline V gene. Trimming left V 6 bases short and J 3 bases short, with 14 bases between. This CDR3 contains 13 residues. CDR3 residues: CSVETRIKETQYF. The CDR3 DNA follows: TGCAGCGTGGAAACTAGGATCAAAGAGACCCAGTACTTC.

The chain couples TRBV6-2 or TRBV6-3 to TRBJ2-1; D possibly corresponds to TRBD2 (9 bases). Trimming cost V 4 bases and J 8 bases, with 24 bases left between them. CDR1 MNHEY and CDR2 SVGEGT come from the germline V gene. The CDR3 has 17 residues. The CDR3 DNA sequence: TGTGCCAGCAGTTCCCAGGGGGCGGGAGGGCCTCGAGATGAGCAGTTCTTC. The encoded protein is CASSSQGAGGPRDEQFF.

The chain uses TRBV7-8 and TRBJ2-1, with TRBD1 matching 8 bases. The CDR3 totals 12 residues. The V segment lost 6 bases and the J segment 10 bases; nucleotides outside the gene matches: 5. CDR1 and CDR2 from the germline V gene are SGHVS and FQNEAQ. The CDR3 loop reads CASRDRGREQFF. CDR3 coding DNA: TGTGCCAGCAGAGACAGGGGACGCGAGCAGTTCTTC.

The rearrangement uses TRBV15 and TRBJ2-2; D gene uncertain. This CDR3 contains 13 residues. Germline CDR1 LNHNV, CDR2 YYDKDF (reference sequence). Trimming took 1 base from V and 4 from J, leaving 4 bases between them. CDR3 bases: TGTGCCACCAGCAGAGTAAGCACCGGGGAGCTGTTTTTT. It specifies CATSRVSTGELFF.

The chain recombines TRBV25-1 with TRBJ1-3; no reliable D call. Germline V lookup: CDR1 MGHDK, CDR2 SYGVNS. V lost 4 bases and J 4 bases, leaving 5 bases between the germline ends. CDR3 size: 12 residues. The CDR3 DNA reads as TGTGCCAGCAGTGGAATGGGAAACACCATATATTTT. This sequence encodes CASSGMGNTIYF.

This clonotype was picked up a small number of times. The V and J genes are TRBV24-1 and TRBJ2-1; D might be TRBD2 (5 bases). V lost 4 bases, J lost 12 bases, and 21 bases lay in between. CDR1 and CDR2 from the germline V gene are KGHDR and SFDVKD. The CDR3 length is 15 residues. The CDR3 coding sequence is TGTGCCACCAGTGAAGGCCCAGTGGTCGGCAGCGGGCAGTTCTTC. This encodes CATSEGPVVGSGQFF.

This clonotype appeared many times. The chain links TRBV7-9 to TRBJ1-2; D perhaps matches TRBD1 (5 bases). This CDR3 comprises 12 residues. The germline V and J ends were trimmed by 5 bases and 6 bases, with 10 bases remaining between them. CDR1 SEHNR and CDR2 FQNEAQ come from the germline V gene (reference sequence). CDR3 coding DNA: TGTGCCAGCAGCCTCAGGGCAAATGGCTACACCTTC. Residues: CASSLRANGYTF.

The chain links TRBV7-8 to TRBJ2-5, with 10 bases fitting TRBD1. There are 14 residues in the CDR3. V was pared by 5 bases and J by 4 bases, with 4 bases of the junction left unmatched. Germline values: CDR1 SGHVS, CDR2 FQNEAQ. CDR3 coding DNA: TGTGCCAGCAGCCTCTGGGACAGGGGAGAGACCCAGTACTTC. As protein: CASSLWDRGETQYF.

This chain connects TRBV9 to TRBJ2-1; D ambiguous. Looked up from germline, CDR1 is SGDLS and CDR2 is YYNGEE. V lost 3 bases and J lost 8, with 9 bases in between. The CDR3 has 12 amino acids. CDR3 amino acids: CASSDGVDEQFF. The CDR3 DNA reads as TGTGCCAGCAGCGACGGAGTGGATGAGCAGTTCTTC.

This chain uses TRBV29-1 with TRBJ1-2; no clear D. V was cut by 6 bases and J by 8 bases, with 13 bases left in between. Germline assignment: CDR1 SQVTM and CDR2 ANQGSEA. The length of the CDR3 is 11 residues. The CDR3 nucleotides read TGCAGCGTGCCGGGCAAAGGCGGCTACACCTTC. This translates into CSVPGKGGYTF.

V and J are TRBV28 and TRBJ2-7, with 8 bases identical to TRBD1. The CDR3 consists of 15 residues. Germline CDR1 MDHEN, CDR2 SYDVKM. The trim removed 7 bases at V and 6 bases at J, leaving 14 bases unmatched. The CDR3 loop reads CASTFLQGAQGEQYF. DNA of the CDR3: TGTGCCAGCACCTTCCTCCAGGGGGCGCAGGGCGAGCAGTACTTC.

The V and J genes are TRBV7-6 and TRBJ2-7, with 11 bases lining up with TRBD2. Germline loops: CDR1 SGHVS, CDR2 FNYEAQ. After removal of 4 bases from V and 8 bases from J, the junction contained 16 bases not matched to a gene. This CDR3 spans 17 amino acids. The CDR3 protein is CASSSGTSGRQHSKQYF. The CDR3 DNA follows: TGTGCCAGCAGCTCAGGGACTAGCGGACGACAACACTCGAAGCAGTACTTC.

The chain carries TRBV6-5 and TRBJ2-3, with 7 nucleotides matching TRBD2. The junction had 3 bases not matched to a gene; V was cut back by 6 bases and J by 3 bases. Germline V gene sequence: CDR1 MNHEY, CDR2 SVGAGI. The CDR3 length is 13 residues. The CDR3 coding sequence is TGTGCCAGCAGACGGGACTATACAGATACGCAGTATTTT. This codes for CASRRDYTDTQYF.

J is TRBJ2-7 and V is TRBV7-2, with D perhaps TRBD1 (5 bases). V was pared by 3 bases and J by 0 bases, with 9 bases between. This CDR3 has 14 residues. The germline V gene has CDR1 SGHTA and CDR2 FQGNSA. The CDR3 sequence: CASSFRRDSYEQYF. DNA of the CDR3: TGTGCCAGCAGCTTCCGCAGGGACTCCTACGAGCAGTACTTC.

The chain has TRBV6-1 and TRBJ2-1; D is unclear. The CDR3 loop spans 15 amino acids. Trimming took off 5 bases at V and 0 bases at J, with 11 bases between the two ends. CDR1 is MNHNS, CDR2 SASEGT, per germline. Written as DNA, the CDR3 is TGTGCCAGCAGTCACGCCCGAAGCTCCTACAATGAGCAGTTCTTC. This codes for CASSHARSSYNEQFF.

The chain combines TRBV20-1 with TRBJ2-5; 8 bases map to TRBD2. With V trimmed by 0 bases and J by 6 bases, 6 bases remained unmatched. The length of the CDR3 is 14 residues. Germline CDR1 is DFQATT and CDR2 is SNEGSKA (reference sequence). The CDR3 DNA sequence: TGCAGTGCTAGAGATGCTAGCGGGCAAAAGACCCAGTACTTC. Protein sequence: CSARDASGQKTQYF.

The sample holds a few counts of this clonotype. This chain uses TRBV18 with TRBJ2-6, with 7 bases lining up with TRBD1. This CDR3 contains 17 residues. Germline CDR1 and CDR2: KGHSH and LQKENI. With V trimmed by 2 bases and J by 0 bases, 4 bases remained unmatched. The CDR3: CASSPKGASSGANVLTF. The CDR3 nucleotides read TGTGCCAGCTCACCAAAGGGGGCCTCCTCTGGGGCCAACGTCCTGACTTTC.

The table lists this clonotype with many counts. The J gene is TRBJ2-4, the V gene TRBV3-1; perhaps D is TRBD1 or TRBD2 (5 bases each). The germline V gene encodes CDR1 LGHDT and CDR2 YNNKEL (reference sequence). V was clipped by 7 bases and J by 0 bases, with 10 bases between them. The CDR3 is 14 residues long. For the CDR3, the DNA is TGTGCCAGCACCCCGGGGCTAGCCAAAAACATTCAGTACTTC. The encoded protein is CASTPGLAKNIQYF.

V and J are TRBV28 and TRBJ2-5; the match to TRBD1 covers 7 bases. TRBJ2-1 explains the end of the DNA better; the J call may be wrong. Germline assignment: CDR1 MDHEN and CDR2 SYDVKM. This CDR3 has 15 residues. The CDR3 spells CASSLGLGQQETQFF. The CDR3 region has the DNA TGTGCCAGCAGTTTAGGTCTGGGACAGCAAGAGACCCAGTTCTTC.